This T cell receptor (beta chain) was sequenced for a study of CD8 T cells in ankylosing spondylitis (dated by TCRdb to the late 2010s). For context, the study as a whole: The study set out to find disease-linked TCR variants by profiling T cell receptor beta repertoires in ankylosing spondylitis patients and healthy donors. Peripheral blood samples were taken, and synovial fluid was additionally collected from ankylosing spondylitis patients. The full study cohort was made up of 20 to 25 ankylosing spondylitis patients and over 90 healthy donors.

Synovial fluid samples and blood samples obtained from the same ankylosing spondylitis patients were matched. Sequencing relied on an Illumina HiSeq 2500. TCR beta libraries were prepared by quantitative 5'-RACE with molecular barcodes. The authors' pipeline ran thus. A new computational method, built on a probabilistic model of VDJ rearrangement, was used to identify disease-linked TCR variants. The raw public reads went through TCRdb reprocessing: fastp at Q25, MiXCR clone calling, in-frame beta chains kept. Merged by CDR3 protein, the rows form single entries marked with the most common genes and DNA. Clone size and V and J calls follow TCRdb, not the original study. The sample table shows around 100,000 distinct CDR3 sequences, and nearly 25% are seen once. The leading ten clones occupy 9% to 15% of the sample. This clonotype occurred a few times. Its antigen has not been determined. No much larger clone is present one base from it, and per-base qualities are unavailable.

General study outcomes and caveats: The disease-linked clones were reported to be significantly enriched in matched synovial fluid samples from ankylosing spondylitis patients. The disease-linked clones had a CD8+ phenotype and were found at relatively low frequencies in peripheral blood. Some motif variants were previously reported in synovial fluid and blood of reactive arthritis patients, suggesting common disease-initiation mechanisms. A TCR beta motif of eight highly homologous amino acid variants appeared characteristic of blood from ankylosing spondylitis patients.

This TCR was sampled from a male donor with ankylosing spondylitis. The source material was synovial fluid, either unsorted or a sorted T cell fraction (not recorded which).

The DNA reads TGTGCCAGCAGGGGATCAAGAGCAGAGACCCAGTACTTC. It codes for CASRGSRAETQYF. The chain links TRBV12-3 or TRBV12-4 with TRBJ2-5, with an unclear D gene assignment. The V end loses 6 bases and the J end loses 4 bases, and a stretch of 12 bases separates them. The CDR3 goes from the cysteine to the phenylalanine over 13 residues. Only the CDR3 DNA is retained, 39 bases long and in frame from the first base.